One sample yielded the 6 T cell receptor beta chains listed below, sequenced in a study of regulatory T cells in long-lasting Graves disease. Assembly of TCR beta libraries relied on iRepertoire HTBI primers together with Arm-PCR of CDR3 regions. Via MiXCR, TCRdb re-called the multiplex PCR reads, giving one row per CDR3 protein. This sample has around 400,000 distinct CDR3 sequences, with under 25% found just once. Specified time point: persistent/refractory GD, antithyroid drugs over 5 years with positive TRAb. RNA from PBMCs was the source of the TCR library. The sequencing used peripheral blood mononuclear cells (PBMCs), collected when the disease was refractory, from a patient treated with antithyroid drugs. Receptor source: a female donor with Graves disease.

There are a few counts of this clonotype. V is TRBV20-1 and J is TRBJ1-2; 9 nucleotides line up with TRBD1. CDR1 is DFQATT and CDR2 is SNEGSKA in the germline V gene (reference sequence). CDR3 length: 14 residues. V lost 6 bases to trimming and J lost 2 bases; unmatched junction nucleotides: 7. CDR3 region: CSASPGTGNYGYTF. The CDR3 region has the DNA TGCAGTGCATCTCCCGGGACAGGGAACTATGGCTACACCTTC.

This clonotype was seen at least ten times. V usage is TRBV28 and J usage is TRBJ2-5, with D hard to call. This CDR3 is built from 14 residues. V was shortened by 5 bases and J by 3 bases, with 13 bases between the two germline ends. CDR1 is MDHEN, CDR2 SYDVKM, per germline. CDR3 sequence reads: CASSLTTEKETQYF. Here the CDR3 DNA reads TGTGCCAGCAGTCTAACAACAGAGAAAGAGACCCAGTACTTC.

The chain combines TRBV5-6 with TRBJ1-2; D gene unclear. From germline, CDR1 is SGHDT and CDR2 YYEEEE. Deletions cut 4 bases from V and 10 bases from J, with 20 bases between. The CDR3 runs to 14 residues. The CDR3 DNA reads as TGTGCCAGCAGCCCACTAGCGGGGTCGGCTGACTACACCTTC. Protein sequence: CASSPLAGSADYTF.

For this clonotype: With a much larger clone just one base away, this may be a read error. V is TRBV30 and J is TRBJ1-1; D unclear. Germline V gives CDR1 GTSNPN, CDR2 SVGIG (reference sequence). CDR3 length: 13 amino acids. The CDR3 reads CAWGILGNAEAFF. For the CDR3, the DNA is TGTGCCTGGGGAATTCTAGGGAACGCTGAAGCTTTCTTT.

In this sample, this clonotype turned up a few times. The chain is built from TRBV9 and TRBJ2-2, with 9 bases fitting TRBD1. Germline assignment: CDR1 SGDLS and CDR2 YYNGEE. The CDR3 has 18 amino acids. With 0 bases clipped from V and 3 bases from J, the junction kept 9 bases outside the gene matches. The CDR3, as DNA: TGTGCCAGCAGCGTAGGTACAGGGGGCGCATCGTACACCGGGGAGCTGTTTTTT. It is translated as CASSVGTGGASYTGELFF.

This chain uses TRBV2 with TRBJ2-3; D is possibly TRBD1 (6 bases). The CDR3 contains 11 residues. CDR1 and CDR2 from the germline V gene are SNHLY and FYNNEI. Trimming stripped 6 bases from V and 8 bases from J, with 9 bases between. The CDR3 is CASRGQRTQYF. CDR3 nucleotides: TGTGCCAGCAGAGGACAGCGTACGCAGTATTTT.